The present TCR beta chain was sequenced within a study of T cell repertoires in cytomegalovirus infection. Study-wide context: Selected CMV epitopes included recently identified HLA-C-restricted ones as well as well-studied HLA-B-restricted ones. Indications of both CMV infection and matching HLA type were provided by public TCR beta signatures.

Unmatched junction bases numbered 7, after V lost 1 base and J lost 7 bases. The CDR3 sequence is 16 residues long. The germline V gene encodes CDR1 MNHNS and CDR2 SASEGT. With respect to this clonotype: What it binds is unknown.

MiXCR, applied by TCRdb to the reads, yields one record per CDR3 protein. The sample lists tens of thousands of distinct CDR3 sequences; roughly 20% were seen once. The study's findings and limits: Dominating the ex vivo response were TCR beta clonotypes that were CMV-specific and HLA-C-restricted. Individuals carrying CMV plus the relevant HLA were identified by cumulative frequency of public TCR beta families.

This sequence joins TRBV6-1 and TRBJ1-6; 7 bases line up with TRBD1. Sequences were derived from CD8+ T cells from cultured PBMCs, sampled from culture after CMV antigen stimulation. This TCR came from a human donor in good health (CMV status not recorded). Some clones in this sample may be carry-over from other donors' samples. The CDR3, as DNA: TGTGCCAGCAGTGAAGTAGTATGGGACAGAAATTCACCCCTCCACTTT. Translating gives CASSEVVWDRNSPLHF.